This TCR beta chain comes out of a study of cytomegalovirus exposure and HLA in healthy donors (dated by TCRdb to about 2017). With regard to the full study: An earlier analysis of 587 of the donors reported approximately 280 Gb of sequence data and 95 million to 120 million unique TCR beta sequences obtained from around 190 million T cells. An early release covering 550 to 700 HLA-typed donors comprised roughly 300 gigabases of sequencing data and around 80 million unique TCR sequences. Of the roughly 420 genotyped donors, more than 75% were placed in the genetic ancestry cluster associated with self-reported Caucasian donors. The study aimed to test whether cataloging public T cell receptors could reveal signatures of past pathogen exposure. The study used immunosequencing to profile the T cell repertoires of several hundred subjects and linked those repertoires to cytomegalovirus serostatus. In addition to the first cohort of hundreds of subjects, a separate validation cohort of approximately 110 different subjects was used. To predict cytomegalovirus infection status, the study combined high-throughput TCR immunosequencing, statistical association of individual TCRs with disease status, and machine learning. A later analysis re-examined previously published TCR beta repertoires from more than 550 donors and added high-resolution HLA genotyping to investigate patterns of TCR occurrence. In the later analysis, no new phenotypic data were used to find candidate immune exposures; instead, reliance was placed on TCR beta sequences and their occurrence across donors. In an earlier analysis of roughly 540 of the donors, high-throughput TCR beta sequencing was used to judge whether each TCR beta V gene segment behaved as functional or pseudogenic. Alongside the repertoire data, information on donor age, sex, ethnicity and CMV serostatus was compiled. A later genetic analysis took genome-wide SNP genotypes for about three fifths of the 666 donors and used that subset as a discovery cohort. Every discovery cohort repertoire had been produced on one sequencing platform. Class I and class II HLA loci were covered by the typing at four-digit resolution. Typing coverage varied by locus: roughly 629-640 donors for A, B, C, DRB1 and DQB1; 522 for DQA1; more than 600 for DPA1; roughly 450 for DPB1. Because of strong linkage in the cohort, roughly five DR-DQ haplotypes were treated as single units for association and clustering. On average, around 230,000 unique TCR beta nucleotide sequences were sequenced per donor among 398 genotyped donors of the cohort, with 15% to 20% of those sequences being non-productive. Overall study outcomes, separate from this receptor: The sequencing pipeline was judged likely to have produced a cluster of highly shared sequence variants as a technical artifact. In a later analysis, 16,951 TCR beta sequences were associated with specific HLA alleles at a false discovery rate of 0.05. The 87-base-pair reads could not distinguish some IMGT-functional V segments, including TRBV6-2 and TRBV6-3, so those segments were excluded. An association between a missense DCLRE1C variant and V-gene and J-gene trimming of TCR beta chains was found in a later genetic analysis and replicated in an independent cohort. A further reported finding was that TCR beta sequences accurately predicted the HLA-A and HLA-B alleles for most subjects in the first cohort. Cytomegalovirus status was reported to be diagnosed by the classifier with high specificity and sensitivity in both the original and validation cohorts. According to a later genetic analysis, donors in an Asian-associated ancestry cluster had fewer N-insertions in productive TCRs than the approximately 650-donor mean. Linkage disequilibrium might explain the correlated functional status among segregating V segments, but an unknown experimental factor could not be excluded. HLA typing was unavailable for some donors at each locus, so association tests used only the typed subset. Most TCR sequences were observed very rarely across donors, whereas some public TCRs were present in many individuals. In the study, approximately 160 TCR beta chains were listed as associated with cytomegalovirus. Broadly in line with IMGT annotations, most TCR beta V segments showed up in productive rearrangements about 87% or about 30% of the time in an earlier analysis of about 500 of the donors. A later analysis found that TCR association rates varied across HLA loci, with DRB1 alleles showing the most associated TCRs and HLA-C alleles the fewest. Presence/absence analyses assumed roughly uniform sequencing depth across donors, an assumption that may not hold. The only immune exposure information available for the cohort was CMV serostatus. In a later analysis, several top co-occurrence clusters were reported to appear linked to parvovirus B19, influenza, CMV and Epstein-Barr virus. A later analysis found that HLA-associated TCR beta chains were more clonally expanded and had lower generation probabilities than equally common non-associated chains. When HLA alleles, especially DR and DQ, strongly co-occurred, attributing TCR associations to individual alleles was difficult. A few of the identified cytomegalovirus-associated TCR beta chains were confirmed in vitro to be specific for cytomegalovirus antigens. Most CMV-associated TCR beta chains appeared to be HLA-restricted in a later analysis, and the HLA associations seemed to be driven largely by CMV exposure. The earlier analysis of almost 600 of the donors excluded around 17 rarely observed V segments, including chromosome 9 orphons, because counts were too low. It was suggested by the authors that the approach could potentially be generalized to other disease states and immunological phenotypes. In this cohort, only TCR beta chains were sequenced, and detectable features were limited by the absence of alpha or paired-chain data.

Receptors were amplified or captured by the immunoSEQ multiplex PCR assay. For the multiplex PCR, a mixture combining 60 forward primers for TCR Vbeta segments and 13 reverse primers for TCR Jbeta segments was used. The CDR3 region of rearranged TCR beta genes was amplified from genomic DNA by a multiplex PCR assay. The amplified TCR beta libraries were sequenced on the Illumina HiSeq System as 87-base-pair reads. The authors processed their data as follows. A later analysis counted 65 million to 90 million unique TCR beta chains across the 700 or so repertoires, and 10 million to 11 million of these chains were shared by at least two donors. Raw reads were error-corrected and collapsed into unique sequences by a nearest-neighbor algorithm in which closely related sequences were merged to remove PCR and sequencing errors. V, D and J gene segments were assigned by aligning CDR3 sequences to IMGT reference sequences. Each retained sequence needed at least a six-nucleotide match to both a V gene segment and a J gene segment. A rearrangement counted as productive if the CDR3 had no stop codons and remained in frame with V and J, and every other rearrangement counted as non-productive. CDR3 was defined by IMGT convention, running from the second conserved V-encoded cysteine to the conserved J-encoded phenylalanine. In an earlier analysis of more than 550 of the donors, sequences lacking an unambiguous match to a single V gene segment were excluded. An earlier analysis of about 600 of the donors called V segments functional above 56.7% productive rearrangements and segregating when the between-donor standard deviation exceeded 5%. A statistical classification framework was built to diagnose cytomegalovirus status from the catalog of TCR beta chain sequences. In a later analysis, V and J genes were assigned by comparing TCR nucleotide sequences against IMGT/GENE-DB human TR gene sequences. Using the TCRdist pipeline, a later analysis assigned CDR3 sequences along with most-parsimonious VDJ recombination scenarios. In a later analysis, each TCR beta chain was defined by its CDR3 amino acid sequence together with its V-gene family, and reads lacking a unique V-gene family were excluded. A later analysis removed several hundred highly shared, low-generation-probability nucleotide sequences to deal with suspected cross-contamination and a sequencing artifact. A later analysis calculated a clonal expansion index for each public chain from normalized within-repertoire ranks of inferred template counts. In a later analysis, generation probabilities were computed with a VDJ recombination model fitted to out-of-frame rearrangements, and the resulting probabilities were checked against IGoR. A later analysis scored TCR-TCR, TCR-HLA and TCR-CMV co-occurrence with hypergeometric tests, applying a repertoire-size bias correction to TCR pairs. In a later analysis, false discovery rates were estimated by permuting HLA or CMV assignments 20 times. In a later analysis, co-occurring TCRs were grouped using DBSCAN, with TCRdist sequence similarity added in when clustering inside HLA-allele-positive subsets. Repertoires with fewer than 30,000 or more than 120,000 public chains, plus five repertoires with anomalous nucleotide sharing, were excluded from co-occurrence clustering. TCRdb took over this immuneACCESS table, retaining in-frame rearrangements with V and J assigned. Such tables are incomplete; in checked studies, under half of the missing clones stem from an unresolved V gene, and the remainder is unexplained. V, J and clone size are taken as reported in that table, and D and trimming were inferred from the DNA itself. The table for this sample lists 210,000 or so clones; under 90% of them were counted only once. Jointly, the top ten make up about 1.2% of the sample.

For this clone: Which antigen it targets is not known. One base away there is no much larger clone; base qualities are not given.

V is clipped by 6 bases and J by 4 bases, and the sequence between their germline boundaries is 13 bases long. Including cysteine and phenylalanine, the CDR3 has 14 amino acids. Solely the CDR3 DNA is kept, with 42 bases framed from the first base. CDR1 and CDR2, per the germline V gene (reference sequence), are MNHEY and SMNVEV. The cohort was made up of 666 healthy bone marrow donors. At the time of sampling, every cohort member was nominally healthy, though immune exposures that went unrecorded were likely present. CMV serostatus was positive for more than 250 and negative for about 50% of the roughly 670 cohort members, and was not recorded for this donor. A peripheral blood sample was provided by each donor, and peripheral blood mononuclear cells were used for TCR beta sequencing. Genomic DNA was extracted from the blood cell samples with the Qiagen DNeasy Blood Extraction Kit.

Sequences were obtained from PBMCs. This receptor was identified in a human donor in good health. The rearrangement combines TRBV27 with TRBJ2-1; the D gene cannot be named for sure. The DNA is TGTGCCAGCAGGTTTCTAGACCCTTACAATGAGCAGTTCTTC. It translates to CASRFLDPYNEQFF.